Listed here are 15 T cell receptor beta chains from one sample, sequenced in a study of CD8 T cells in Susac syndrome. Random hexamers were used to reverse transcribe an amount of about 0.45 to 1 ug RNA. TCRdb ran MiXCR on the immunoSEQ multiplex PCR reads and lists one entry per CDR3 protein. This table has 200,000 to 250,000 distinct CDR3 sequences, roughly 94% appearing once. Sequencing was carried out using CD4+ T cells from PBMCs. These TCRs come from a human donor with multiple sclerosis.

The chain recombines TRBV18 with TRBJ2-7; TRBD1 might be the D (6 bases). Germline CDR1 reads KGHSH; CDR2 reads LQKENI. The ends were cut back, 5 bases at V and 3 bases at J, with 14 bases in the middle. The CDR3 consists of 14 residues. Written as DNA, the CDR3 is TGTGCCAGCTCATCATGGACAGAGGACTACGAGCAGTACTTC. Protein sequence: CASSSWTEDYEQYF.

The rearrangement joins TRBV29-1 to TRBJ1-1, with D tentatively TRBD1 (6 bases). This CDR3 comprises 13 residues. The germline V and J ends were trimmed by 6 bases and 0 bases, with 11 bases remaining between them. In germline, CDR1 is SQVTM, CDR2 ANQGSEA. The DNA for the CDR3 is TGCAGCGTACAGGGCGGCATGAACACTGAAGCTTTCTTT. This sequence encodes CSVQGGMNTEAFF.

This clonotype appeared once. This chain connects TRBV29-1 to TRBJ2-2, with a weak D call TRBD1 (6 bases). The CDR3 length is 15 residues. Looked up from germline, CDR1 is SQVTM and CDR2 is ANQGSEA. V dropped 4 bases and J dropped 3 bases, with 15 bases sitting between them. This CDR3 is CSVATGTHYTGELFF. DNA of the CDR3: TGCAGCGTTGCCACCGGGACACACTACACCGGGGAGCTGTTTTTT.

The chain employs TRBV5-1 and TRBJ1-1; D gene unclear. CDR1 is SGHRS, CDR2 YFSETQ, per germline. V gave up 0 bases and J gave up 3 bases, with 12 bases separating them. The CDR3 loop spans 15 amino acids. CDR3 residues: CASSLVGVMDTEAFF. As DNA, the CDR3 is TGCGCCAGCAGCTTGGTTGGGGTGATGGACACTGAAGCTTTCTTT.

The chain couples TRBV30 to TRBJ2-2; possible D gene TRBD1, 6 bases. V lost 4 bases and J 2 bases, leaving 11 bases between the germline ends. The CDR3 runs to 14 residues. Per the germline V gene, CDR1 is GTSNPN and CDR2 is SVGIG (reference sequence). The CDR3 DNA sequence: TGTGCCTGGAACCCAGGGACAAACACCGGGGAGCTGTTTTTT. Protein: CAWNPGTNTGELFF. The entire variable domain, with the rest obtained from reference TRBV30 and TRBJ2-2, is as follows: SQTIHQWPATLVQPVGSPLSLECTVEGTSNPNLYWYRQAAGRGLQLLFYSVGIGQISSEVPQNLSASRPQDRQFILSSKKLLLSDSGFYLCAWNPGTNTGELFFGEGSRLTVL.

The chain joins TRBV18 to TRBJ1-2; D call uncertain. The CDR3 totals 15 residues. Germline-derived CDR1 and CDR2 are KGHSH and LQKENI. With 2 bases removed from V and 1 base from J, the gap between germline ends came to 11 bases. Written as DNA, the CDR3 is TGTGCCAGCTCACCATCGATAGCAGATAACTATGGCTACACCTTC. Protein product: CASSPSIADNYGYTF.

This chain joins TRBV30 and TRBJ1-2; no firm D call. Germline V CDR1 and CDR2: GTSNPN, SVGIG (reference sequence). This CDR3 comprises 11 residues. The V end was cut by 2 bases, the J end by 9 bases, with 10 bases between. The DNA for the CDR3 is TGTGCCTGGAGTTACACGGGGAGCTACACCTTC. It encodes CAWSYTGSYTF.

The chain has TRBV20-1 and TRBJ1-1, with D possibly matching TRBD1 (5 bases). The CDR3 is 11 residues long. The V gene lost 6 bases and the J gene lost 10 bases, with 15 bases spanning the gap. Germline V gives CDR1 DFQATT, CDR2 SNEGSKA (reference sequence). The CDR3 protein is CSASDNQGAFF. CDR3 DNA sequence: TGCAGTGCCTCGGACAACCAGGGAGCTTTCTTT.

The chain is built from TRBV15 and TRBJ2-1; unclear D gene. This CDR3 has 13 residues. CDR1 LNHNV and CDR2 YYDKDF come from the germline V gene (reference sequence). V was shortened by 0 bases and J by 8 bases, with 8 bases between the two germline ends. CDR3 coding DNA: TGTGCCACCAGCAGAGATGTGGGTTATGAGCAGTTCTTC. Translated: CATSRDVGYEQFF. Based on the CDR3 plus reference TRBV15 and TRBJ2-1, the full variable domain is DAMVIQNPRYQVTQFGKPVTLSCSQTLNHNVMYWYQQKSSQAPKLLFHYYDKDFNNEADTPDNFQSRRPNTSFCFLDIRSPGLGDTAMYLCATSRDVGYEQFFGPGTRLTVL.

The chain couples TRBV9 to TRBJ1-2, with D maybe TRBD1 (6 bases). The V end was cut by 4 bases, the J end by 4 bases, with 17 bases between. The CDR3 length is 15 residues. The germline V gene encodes CDR1 SGDLS and CDR2 YYNGEE. CDR3 residues: CASSRERGIGYGYTF. In nucleotides, the CDR3 is TGTGCCAGCAGCAGAGAAAGGGGGATAGGCTATGGCTACACCTTC. Using reference TRBV9 and TRBJ1-2 for the parts outside the CDR3, the full variable domain is DSGVTQTPKHLITATGQRVTLRCSPRSGDLSVYWYQQSLDQGLQFLIQYYNGEERAKGNILERFSAQQFPDLHSELNLSSLELGDSALYFCASSRERGIGYGYTFGSGTRLTVV.

This rearrangement joins TRBV30 to TRBJ2-1; 7 nucleotides match TRBD2. V gave up 2 bases and J gave up 9 bases; unmatched junction bases: 16. Per germline, CDR1 GTSNPN and CDR2 SVGIG (reference sequence). The CDR3 loop spans 16 amino acids. CDR3 protein: CAWSLIRGDLRGEQFF. The CDR3 region has the DNA TGTGCCTGGAGTCTCATCCGGGGGGATTTACGTGGTGAGCAGTTCTTC.

The gene calls are TRBV30 and TRBJ2-5; D gene unclear. Trimming cost V 0 bases and J 2 bases, with 13 bases left between them. Germline V gene sequence: CDR1 GTSNPN, CDR2 SVGIG (reference sequence). This CDR3 region has 15 residues. The DNA of the CDR3 is TGTGCCTGGAGTGTTGATAGGTCCTATCAAGAGACCCAGTACTTC. Residues: CAWSVDRSYQETQYF.

DNA of the CDR3: TGTGCCTGGAGGAGGGAGAACACTGAAGCTTTCTTT. Translating it yields CAWRRENTEAFF. The rearrangement joins TRBV30 to TRBJ1-1; no clear D gene. Trimming removed 3 bases from V and 1 base from J, with 6 bases in between. Germline V gives CDR1 GTSNPN, CDR2 SVGIG (reference sequence). This CDR3 contains 12 residues.

CDR3 DNA sequence: TGTGCCAGCAGCCTCGGACTAGCGGCCCGGGTAGAGACCCAGTACTTC. Protein sequence: CASSLGLAARVETQYF. V gene TRBV7-8 combines with J gene TRBJ2-5, with 10 bases identical to TRBD2. CDR3 length: 16 amino acids. The ends lost 5 bases at V and 4 bases at J; junction bases unmatched: 10. The germline gives CDR1 SGHVS, CDR2 FQNEAQ.

The J gene is TRBJ2-3, the V gene TRBV15; 7 positions match TRBD2. Germline V CDR1 and CDR2: LNHNV, YYDKDF (reference sequence). This CDR3 is built from 16 residues. V dropped 5 bases and J dropped 4; count of bases not matched to a gene: 12. The CDR3 coding sequence is TGTGCCACCAGCCAGGAGGCGGGGGAAGGTGCAGATACGCAGTATTTT. It codes for CATSQEAGEGADTQYF.